This paragraph covers one T cell receptor beta chain sequence. It was with a sample-barcoded 5' primer and a J-beta primer mix that a second PCR of about 6 to 12 cycles was run. Via MiXCR, TCRdb re-called the 5' RACE reads, giving one row per CDR3 protein. The sample includes 1.4 million or so distinct CDR3 sequences, about 45% of them seen just once. The data are from a study of blood T cells in healthy people across ages. The clonotype comes from a woman younger than 30 in good health. The specimen was blood.

The CDR3 region has the DNA TGCGCCAGCAGCCACGCGTTCTTGGCTAGCGGGGGGGTCAACACCGGGGAGCTGTTTTTT. This encodes CASSHAFLASGGVNTGELFF. The genes are TRBV4-1 and TRBJ2-2, with TRBD2 identical over 12 bases. CDR3 size: 20 residues. The germline CDR1 and CDR2 sequences are MGHRA and YSYEKL. V lost 3 bases, J lost 2 bases, and 13 bases stayed unmatched.